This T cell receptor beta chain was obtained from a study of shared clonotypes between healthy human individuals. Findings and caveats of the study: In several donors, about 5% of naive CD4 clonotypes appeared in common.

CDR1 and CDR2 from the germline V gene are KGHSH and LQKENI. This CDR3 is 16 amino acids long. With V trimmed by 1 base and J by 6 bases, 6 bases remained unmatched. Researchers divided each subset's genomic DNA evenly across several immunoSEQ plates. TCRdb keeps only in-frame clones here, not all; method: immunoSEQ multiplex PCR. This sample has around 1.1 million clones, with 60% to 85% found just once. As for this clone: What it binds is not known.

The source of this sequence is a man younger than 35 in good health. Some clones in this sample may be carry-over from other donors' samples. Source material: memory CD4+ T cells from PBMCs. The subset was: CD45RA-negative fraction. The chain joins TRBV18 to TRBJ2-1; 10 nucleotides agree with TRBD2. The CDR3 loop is CASSPLTSGTGNEQFF. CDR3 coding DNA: TGTGCCAGCTCACCACTTACTAGCGGGACGGGCAATGAGCAGTTCTTC.